This TCR beta chain was observed in a study of fetal regulatory T cell absence and autoimmunity (dated by TCRdb to about 2017). In the study overall: Exocrine pancreas autoimmunity was seen in the IPEX patients without clinical diabetes. Broad study findings and their caveats: TRB gene family usage was broadly similar between cord blood and pancreas, resembling published neonatal and adult repertoires. Significant oligoclonal enrichment of the TCR compartment was observed in pancreas versus cord blood, with some top clones enriched more than 90-fold. The oligoclonal enrichment was interpreted as supporting antigen-driven autoimmunity in the pancreas before birth in IPEX syndrome.

The DNeasy Blood and Tissue Kit was used to extract roughly 2-3.1 ug of genomic DNA from umbilical cord blood or frozen pancreas. The CDR3 covers 19 residues, taking in both the cysteine and the phenylalanine. Only the CDR3 DNA is retained, 57 bases long and in frame from the first base. Relative to germline, V is missing 0 bases and J is missing 1 base, with 14 bases of the junction outside any gene match. CDR1 and CDR2 were assigned from the germline V gene as SGHNT and YENEEA. TCRbeta CDR3 regions were amplified and barcoded by two-step multiplex PCR on the immunoSEQ human TCRbeta survey platform. Libraries were sequenced on Illumina instruments, with IgH sequenced in parallel from the same samples. The authors processed their data as follows. Raw reads were filtered against IMGT V, D, J definitions and binned by a nearest-neighbor algorithm to remove PCR and sequencing errors. A clone was defined by an identical nucleotide sequence, and differential abundance between tissues was tested with a Fisher exact test for each clone at a pFDR threshold of p<0.01. Clones whose frequencies were too low for statistical inference were excluded by a minimum inclusion filter of 10 in either sample. The immunoSEQ Analyzer was used for pairwise clonal comparisons, while IMGT tools were used to assess gene family usage. In TCRdb, the immuneACCESS table is reduced to in-frame sequences with V and J assigned. These tables do not hold every clone; where another copy was compared, an unresolved V gene accounts for under half, and the others remain unexplained. The DNA was the basis for D and trimming; V, J and clone size are from that table. This sample lists some 50,000 clones; about four fifths were detected once. Over 0.4% of the sample is taken by the ten largest.

Concerning this clone itself: It has no known antigen specificity. Base quality data are lacking; no much larger clone is found one base away.

Rearrangement joined TRBV11-3 to TRBJ1-1, and 7 bases in between align with TRBD1. The source is a newborn boy with IPEX syndrome. Sequenced sample: cord blood. The DNA sequence is given as TGTGCCAGCAGCTTAGACCCTCTGGACAGGCGAACAACGAACACTGAAGCTTTCTTT. It translates as CASSLDPLDRRTTNTEAFF.